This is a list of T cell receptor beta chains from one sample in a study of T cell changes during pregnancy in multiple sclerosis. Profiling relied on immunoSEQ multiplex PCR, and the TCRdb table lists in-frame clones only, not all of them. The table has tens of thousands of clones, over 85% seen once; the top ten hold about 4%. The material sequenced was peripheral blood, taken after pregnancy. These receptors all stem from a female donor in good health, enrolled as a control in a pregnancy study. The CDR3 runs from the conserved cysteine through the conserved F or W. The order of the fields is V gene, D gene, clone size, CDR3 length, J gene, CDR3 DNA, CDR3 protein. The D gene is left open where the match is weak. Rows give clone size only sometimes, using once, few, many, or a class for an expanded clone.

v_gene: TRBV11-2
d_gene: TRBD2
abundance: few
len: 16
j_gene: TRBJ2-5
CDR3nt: TGTGCCAGCAGCTTAGGGGGACTAGCGGGATTGGAGACCCAGTACTTC
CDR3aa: CASSLGGLAGLETQYF

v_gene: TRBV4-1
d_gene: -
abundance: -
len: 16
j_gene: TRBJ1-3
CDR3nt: TGCGCCAGCAGCCAAGGGCGGGGCGGCTCTGGAAACACCATATATTTT
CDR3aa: CASSQGRGGSGNTIYF

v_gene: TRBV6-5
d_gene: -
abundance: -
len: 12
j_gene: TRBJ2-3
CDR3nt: TGTGCCAGCAGTCCAGGACTTGTTGGGCAGTATTTT
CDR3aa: CASSPGLVGQYF

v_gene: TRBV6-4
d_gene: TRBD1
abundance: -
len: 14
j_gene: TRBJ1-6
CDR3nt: TGTGCCAGCAGTGACTCGGGACAGAAGTCACCCCTCCACTTT
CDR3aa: CASSDSGQKSPLHF

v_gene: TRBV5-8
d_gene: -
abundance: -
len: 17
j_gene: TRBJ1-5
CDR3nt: TGTGCCAGCAGCTTGGCCAAACCCAGGGGTAGCAATCAGCCCCAGCATTTT
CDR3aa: CASSLAKPRGSNQPQHF

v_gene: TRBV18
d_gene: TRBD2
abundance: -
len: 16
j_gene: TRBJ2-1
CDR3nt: TGTGCCAGCTCACCTACCGGGGCGGGAGTCTACAATGAGCAGTTCTTC
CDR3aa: CASSPTGAGVYNEQFF

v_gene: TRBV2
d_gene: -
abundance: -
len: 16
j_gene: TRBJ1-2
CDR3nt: TGTGCCAGCATTGGGGCAGGGGCCTACGCTAACTATGGCTACACCTTC
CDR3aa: CASIGAGAYANYGYTF

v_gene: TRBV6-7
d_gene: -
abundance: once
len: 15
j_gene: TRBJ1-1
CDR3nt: TGTGCCAGCAGTTACTCACCCCTAGGCAGCACTGAAGCTTTCTTT
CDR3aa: CASSYSPLGSTEAFF

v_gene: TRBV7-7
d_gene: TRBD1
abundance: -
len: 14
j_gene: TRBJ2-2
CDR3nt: TGTGCTAGCAGTAGGGACAGGGGGGCCGGGGAGCTGTTTTTT
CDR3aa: CASSRDRGAGELFF

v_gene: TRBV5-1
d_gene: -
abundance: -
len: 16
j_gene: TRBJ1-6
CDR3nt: TGCGCCAGCAGCTTGGTGGGGGCTACCTATAATTCACCCCTCCACTTT
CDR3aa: CASSLVGATYNSPLHF

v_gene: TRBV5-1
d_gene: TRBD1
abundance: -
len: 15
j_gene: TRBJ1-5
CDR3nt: TGCGCCAGCAGCCCCACAGGGGAGAGCAATCAGCCCCAGCATTTT
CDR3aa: CASSPTGESNQPQHF

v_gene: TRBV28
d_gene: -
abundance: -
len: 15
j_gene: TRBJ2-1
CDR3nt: TGTGCCAGCGCCCTGGGGGGAGTCAACTACAATGAGCAGTTCTTC
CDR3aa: CASALGGVNYNEQFF

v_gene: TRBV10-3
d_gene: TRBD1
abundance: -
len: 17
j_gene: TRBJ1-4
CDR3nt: TGTGCCACCTCTCCGGGACAGGGGGCTCCGGACGGTGAAAAACTGTTTTTT
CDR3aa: CATSPGQGAPDGEKLFF

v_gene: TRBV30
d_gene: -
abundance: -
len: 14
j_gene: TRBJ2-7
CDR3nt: TGTGCCTGGAGTGTGGCAGGGGCTAACTACGAGCAGTACTTC
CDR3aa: CAWSVAGANYEQYF

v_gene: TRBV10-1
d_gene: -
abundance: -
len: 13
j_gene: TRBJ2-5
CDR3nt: TGCGCCAGCAGTGAAGAGGGCACGGAGACCCAGTACTTC
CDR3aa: CASSEEGTETQYF

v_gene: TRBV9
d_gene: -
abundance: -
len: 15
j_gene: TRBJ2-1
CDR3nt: TGTGCCAGCCACGCCGGAAAGCGGGCTGACAATGAGCAGTTCTTC
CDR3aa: CASHAGKRADNEQFF

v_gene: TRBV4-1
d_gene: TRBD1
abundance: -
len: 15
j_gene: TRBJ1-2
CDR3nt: TGCGCCAGCAGCCAAGAAAGGGGGCTCGGCTATGGCTACACCTTC
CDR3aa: CASSQERGLGYGYTF

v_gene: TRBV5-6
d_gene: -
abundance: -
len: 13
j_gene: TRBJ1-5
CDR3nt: TGTGCCAGCAGCTTGAGCGGTTATCAGCCCCAGCATTTT
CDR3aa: CASSLSGYQPQHF

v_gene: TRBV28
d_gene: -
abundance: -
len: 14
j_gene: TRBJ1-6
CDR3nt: TGTGCCAGCAGTTCTCCGGCGGGGAATTCACCCCTCCACTTT
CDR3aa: CASSSPAGNSPLHF

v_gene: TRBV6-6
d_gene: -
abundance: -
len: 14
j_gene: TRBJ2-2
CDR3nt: TGTGCCAGCAGTACCACTCGGGAAACCGGGGAGCTGTTTTTT
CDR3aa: CASSTTRETGELFF

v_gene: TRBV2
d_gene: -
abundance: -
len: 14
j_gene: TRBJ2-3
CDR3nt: TGTGCCGCAGCAACGGGGCAGGGGAGAGATACGCAGTATTTT
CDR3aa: CAAATGQGRDTQYF

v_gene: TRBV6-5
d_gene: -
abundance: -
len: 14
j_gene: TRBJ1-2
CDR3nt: TGTGCCAGCAGGGATGCAGGGGATGGGTATGGCTACACCTTC
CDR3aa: CASRDAGDGYGYTF

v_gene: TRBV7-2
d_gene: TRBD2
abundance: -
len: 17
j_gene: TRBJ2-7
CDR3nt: TGTGCCAGCAGCTTAGGTAGCGGGGCCTTGAGCTCCTACGAGCAGTACTTC
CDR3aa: CASSLGSGALSSYEQYF

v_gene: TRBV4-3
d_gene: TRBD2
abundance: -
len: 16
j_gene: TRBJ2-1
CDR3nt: TGCGCCAGCAGCCAAGAGAGGGGCGGGAGAATCAATGAGCAGTTCTTC
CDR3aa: CASSQERGGRINEQFF

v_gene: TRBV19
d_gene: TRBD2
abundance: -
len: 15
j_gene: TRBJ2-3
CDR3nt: TGTGCCAGTAGTATCTCGCGGGGGGGCGTAGATACGCAGTATTTT
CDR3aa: CASSISRGGVDTQYF

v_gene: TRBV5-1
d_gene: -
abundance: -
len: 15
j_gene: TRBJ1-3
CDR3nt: TGCGCCAGCAGCCCGACCCAGGGAAGTGGAAACACCATATATTTT
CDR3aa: CASSPTQGSGNTIYF

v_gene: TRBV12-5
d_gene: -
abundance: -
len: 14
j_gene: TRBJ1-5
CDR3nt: TGTGCTAGTGGCCGAGGGGGGGGGAATCAGCCCCAGCATTTT
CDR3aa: CASGRGGGNQPQHF

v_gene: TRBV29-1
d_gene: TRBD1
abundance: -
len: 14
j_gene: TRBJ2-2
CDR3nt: TGCAGCGCAAGGACAGGGCCAGGCACCGGGGAGCTGTTTTTT
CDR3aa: CSARTGPGTGELFF

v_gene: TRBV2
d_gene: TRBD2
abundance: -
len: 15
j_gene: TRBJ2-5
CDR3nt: TGTGCCAGCAGTGATAGCGGGAGGGGCAAAGAGACCCAGTACTTC
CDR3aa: CASSDSGRGKETQYF

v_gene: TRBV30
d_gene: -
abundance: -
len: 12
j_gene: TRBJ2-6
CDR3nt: TGTGCCTCGGAGTCTGGGGCCAACGTCCTGACTTTC
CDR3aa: CASESGANVLTF